This T cell receptor beta chain originates from a study of T cells in Graves' hyperthyroidism and ophthalmopathy. Findings of the study overall: Blood shared most expanded thyroid clonotypes above 0.001. A model built on 13 V-J features separated ophthalmopathy from stable hyperthyroidism.

Exclusion of a patient resulted from uncontrolled infection, other autoimmune disease, pregnancy or lactation. As to this clonotype: Its cognate antigen is unknown. This may arise from a read error, as a much more abundant clone is one base away.

This CDR3 region has 13 residues. Regions amplified from RNA transcripts were the TCR beta CDR3 regions. First-round RT-PCR with HTBI primers amplified the TCR CDR3 region. TCRdb itself ran the multiplex PCR reads through MiXCR, one entry per CDR3 protein. The repertoire includes some 360,000 distinct CDR3 sequences, 11% to 15% of them detected once, and roughly 9.6% sits in the top ten. The genes are TRBV12-3 or TRBV12-4 and TRBJ2-7; D is uncertain. Sequenced: blood. This clonotype originated in an older woman with Graves' hyperthyroidism. In DNA form, the CDR3 reads TGTGCCAGCGGTTTAGTCGGGTTCGACGAGCAGTACTTC. It is translated as CASGLVGFDEQYF.